This TCR beta chain derives from a study of CD8+ T cells in alopecia areata. V lost 4 bases and J lost 4, with 13 bases in between. Per germline, CDR1 LNHNV and CDR2 YYDKDF (reference sequence). The length of the CDR3 is 14 residues. It was cDNA, reverse transcribed from extracted RNA, that served as the sequencing template. Libraries were prepared by immunoSEQ multiplex PCR; TCRdb keeps only in-frame clonotypes and omits some of them. The sample lists about 110,000 clones, approximately 59% occurring once. The chain uses TRBV15 and TRBJ2-5; possible D gene TRBD2, 6 bases. The TCR comes from a human donor in good health. The sequenced sample was CD8+ T cells sorted from blood. CDR3 sequence reads: CATSNLGGGETQYF. The CDR3 bases are TGTGCCACCAGCAACCTGGGGGGTGGAGAGACCCAGTACTTC.